The 11 T cell receptor beta chains listed next were all sequenced from one sample in a study of T cells in severe cutaneous drug reactions (dated by TCRdb to the late 2010s). Sequenced donors were patients with carbamazepine-induced Stevens-Johnson syndrome or toxic epidermal necrolysis (CBZ-SJS/TEN). The run used an Illumina MiSeq. Library preparation used the iRepertoire multiplex PCR system with TCR subtype-specific primers for both bulk and single-cell sequencing. TCRdb reprocessed the reads, reporting each CDR3 protein sequence once and no DNA. In this sample's table one finds approximately 5,000 distinct CDR3 sequences. The ten largest clonotypes hold approximately 15% of the sample. Sequenced sample: PBMCs. These receptors were taken from a human donor with a severe cutaneous adverse drug reaction.

The V call is TRBV4-3, the J call TRBJ2-5; TCRdb indicates TRBD2, and absent DNA this call remains unverified. The CDR3 covers 15 residues. CDR1 LGHNA and CDR2 YSLEER come from the germline V gene. The chain's CDR3 is CASSQGESGGETQYF.

The gene calls are TRBV28 and TRBJ1-5; TCRdb outputs TRBD1, but without DNA this stays unchecked. Germline V lookup: CDR1 MDHEN, CDR2 SYDVKM. CDR3 size: 12 residues. This chain's CDR3 is CASSKKAGAQHF.

This clonotype is classed as medium-sized by frequency. V usage is TRBV6-5 and J usage is TRBJ2-2; the D gene TCRdb calls, TRBD2, cannot be checked with no DNA. This CDR3 comprises 16 residues. Germline CDR1 MNHEY, CDR2 SVGAGI. The CDR3 here is CASSSSGGGSTGELFF.

This clonotype is called medium-sized based on its frequency. This chain connects TRBV7-2 to TRBJ2-2; the TCRdb D gene call, TRBD1, has no DNA to confirm it. Germline V gene sequence: CDR1 SGHTA, CDR2 FQGNSA. This CDR3 is 15 amino acids long. The CDR3 region is CASSTTGGPAGELFF.

V usage is TRBV10-2 and J usage is TRBJ2-1; TCRdb proposes TRBD2, but this gene call is untestable without DNA. This CDR3 comprises 12 residues. Germline V lookup: CDR1 WSHSY, CDR2 SAAADI. Here the CDR3 reads CASSEGRIGQFF.

The rearrangement uses TRBV12-3 or TRBV12-4 and TRBJ2-7; TCRdb outputs TRBD1, but without DNA this stays unchecked. This CDR3 region has 15 residues. This CDR3 is CASSFLTGGSVEQYF.

Frequency places this clonotype as medium-sized (0.01 to 0.1%). V usage is TRBV4-1 and J usage is TRBJ1-1; the TCRdb D gene call, TRBD1, has no DNA to confirm it. Germline CDR1 is MGHRA and CDR2 is YSYEKL. CDR3 length: 13 residues. CDR3 region: CASSPPLGTEAFF.

This rearrangement joins TRBV7-2 to TRBJ2-2; without DNA, the TCRdb call of TRBD1 cannot be checked. Germline lookup yields CDR1 SGHTA and CDR2 FQGNSA. This CDR3 is built from 14 residues. CDR3 protein: CASSFDVGAGELFF.

The chain uses TRBV11-2 and TRBJ2-1; checking the TCRdb D call of TRBD1 is not possible without DNA. The CDR3 spans 15 residues. The germline V gene has CDR1 SGHAT and CDR2 FQNNGV. CDR3 protein: CASSTQQGVMNEQFF.

The chain links TRBV18 to TRBJ1-1; TCRdb indicates TRBD1, and absent DNA this call remains unverified. Germline loops: CDR1 KGHSH, CDR2 LQKENI. The CDR3 extends over 13 amino acids. CDR3 sequence: CASSPQGGAEAFF.

J is TRBJ2-6 and V is TRBV9; there is no DNA to check the TCRdb D call of TRBD1. This CDR3 has 20 residues. Germline-derived CDR1 and CDR2 are SGDLS and YYNGEE. The CDR3 reads CASSVALGGGQPSGANVLTF.